In its sample, the clone carrying this T cell receptor (beta chain) was seen once. Its antigen is unknown. This specimen comes from a study of post-analysis software for immune sequencing data. Study in general: Clinical courses comprised relapsing-remitting, secondary progressive and progressive-relapsing multiple sclerosis. Study-wide findings and caveats: F-measure co-clustering was strong for batch-matched samples. Controls' normalized Chao1 diversity significantly exceeded that of multiple sclerosis patients.

Presence of unique molecular identifiers characterized the TCR beta cDNA libraries. Input populations of about 0.95 to 10 million T cells gave rise to approximately 500,000 cDNA molecules. In TCRdb, the PCR reads were re-called with MiXCR into one record per CDR3 protein. Of approximately 770,000 distinct CDR3 sequences in the sample, 46% were seen once. This clonotype originated in a girl between 5 and 17 years old with multiple sclerosis. The sequencing sample was made of blood.

DNA of the CDR3: TGTGCCAGCAGCTGGACTCGGGACTTTTTAAGCACAGATACGCAGTATTTT. This codes for CASSWTRDFLSTDTQYF. V gene TRBV7-9 combines with J gene TRBJ2-3; tentative D call: TRBD2 (6 bases). Germline CDR1 and CDR2: SEHNR and FQNEAQ (reference sequence). V lost 4 bases, J lost 0 bases, and 17 bases lay in between. The CDR3 runs to 17 residues.